This TCR beta chain was recorded in a study of blood T cells in healthy people across ages. Study-level background: Template switching caught about one barcoded beta molecule for each two T cells.

Findings and caveats of the study: A roughly linear fall in TCR beta diversity per million T cells was seen with increasing age.

Investigators took around 10 milliliters of peripheral blood from every donor. Total RNA extraction produced at least 6 micrograms (per sample) for the study. The second PCR ran roughly 6 to 12 cycles with a sample-barcoded 5' primer and J-beta primers. TCRdb passed the 5' RACE reads through MiXCR, listing each CDR3 protein once. Found here are hundreds of thousands of distinct CDR3 sequences, over 20% of them singletons; the top ten hold roughly 3.6%. This clonotype was counted only a few times. As yet, its antigen is unknown. The sequence derives from a man in his 70s in good health. Sequencing input: blood.

CDR3 sequence: CASSLVSGRWDEQFF. DNA for the CDR3: TGTGCCAGCAGCTTAGTTAGCGGGAGGTGGGATGAGCAGTTCTTC. The V gene is TRBV7-6, the J gene TRBJ2-1; TRBD2 agrees at 10 bases. This CDR3 contains 15 residues. In germline, CDR1 is SGHVS, CDR2 FNYEAQ. V was clipped by 1 base and J by 8 bases; unmatched bases: 5. Supplemented by reference TRBV7-6 and TRBJ2-1, the full variable domain reads GAGVSQSPRYKVTKRGQDVALRCDPISGHVSLYWYRQALGQGPEFLTYFNYEAQQDKSGLPNDRFSAERPEGSISTLTIQRTEQRDSAMYRCASSLVSGRWDEQFFGPGTRLTVL.